A single sample is the source of the 30 T cell receptor beta chains below, sequenced in a study of T cells in Graves' hyperthyroidism and ophthalmopathy. The TCR beta CDR3 regions underwent amplification using RNA transcripts as the source. A first-round RT-PCR of the TCR CDR3 used the HTBI primer set. TCRdb re-analysed the multiplex PCR reads in MiXCR, keeping a single row per CDR3 protein. The table includes about half a million distinct CDR3 sequences, less than 20% detected once. The sample consisted of blood. The source of these receptors is a man aged 40-49 years with Graves' ophthalmopathy.

This clonotype was observed many times. The chain joins TRBV18 to TRBJ1-1; D gene unclear. The V gene lost 1 base and the J gene lost 8 bases, with 8 bases spanning the gap. Germline CDR1 is KGHSH and CDR2 is LQKENI. The CDR3 has 12 amino acids. DNA for the CDR3: TGTGCCAGCTCACCACTCACTAGGGAAGCTTTCTTT. Protein product: CASSPLTREAFF.

The CDR3 DNA follows: TGTGCCAGCAGTACAGGGTGGGTATTAGAGACCCAGTACTTC. This gives the protein CASSTGWVLETQYF. This chain uses TRBV27 with TRBJ2-5, with a tentative D call TRBD1 (6 bases). V lost 5 bases and J 4 bases, leaving 14 bases between the germline ends. CDR1 and CDR2 from the germline V gene are MNHEY and SMNVEV (reference sequence). The CDR3 contains 14 residues.

This clonotype has only a few counts. The V call is TRBV5-1, the J call TRBJ2-7, with D uncertain. Germline CDR1 and CDR2: SGHRS and YFSETQ. This CDR3 has 15 amino acids. V was shortened by 5 bases and J by 8 bases, with 23 bases between the two germline ends. CDR3 in DNA: TGCGCCAGCAGGGAAGGCGACCTCAGCCACGCCCAGCAGTACTTC. The encoded protein is CASREGDLSHAQQYF.

This clonotype was counted ten times or more. V usage is TRBV30 and J usage is TRBJ1-1; D is unclear. In germline, CDR1 is GTSNPN, CDR2 SVGIG (reference sequence). The CDR3 extends over 13 amino acids. V was trimmed by 0 bases and J by 4 bases, leaving 9 bases between them. The CDR3 bases are TGTGCCTGGAGTGTACGTCAGATCACTGAAGCTTTCTTT. Translated, it gives CAWSVRQITEAFF.

This clonotype was seen repeatedly, ten times or more. The chain uses TRBV7-8 and TRBJ1-1; perhaps TRBD1 as D (5 bases). Germline-derived CDR1 and CDR2 are SGHVS and FQNEAQ. V dropped 3 bases and J dropped 1 base, with 9 bases sitting between them. This CDR3 contains 14 residues. DNA of the CDR3: TGTGCCAGCAGCTTGGGCAGGGCGAACACTGAAGCTTTCTTT. Translating gives CASSLGRANTEAFF.

The sample holds many counts of this clonotype. V gene TRBV20-1 combines with J gene TRBJ2-3; no firm D call. The CDR3 runs to 15 residues. Trimming cost V 0 bases and J 1 base, with 11 bases left between them. Germline V gives CDR1 DFQATT, CDR2 SNEGSKA (reference sequence). CDR3 in DNA: TGCAGTGCTAGAGATTCGACGGCGGGCACAGATACGCAGTATTTT. Residues: CSARDSTAGTDTQYF.

The chain joins TRBV20-1 to TRBJ1-3, with 9 bases matching TRBD1. Germline trimming cut 5 bases from V and 1 base from J; bases unmatched to any gene: 6. The CDR3 consists of 15 residues. Germline V CDR1 and CDR2: DFQATT, SNEGSKA (reference sequence). This CDR3 reads CSAEGGTGSGNTIYF. The CDR3 DNA sequence: TGCAGTGCTGAGGGGGGGACAGGGTCTGGAAACACCATATATTTT.

This rearrangement joins TRBV7-2 to TRBJ2-1; D unresolved. Germline values: CDR1 SGHTA, CDR2 FQGNSA. The V and J ends lost 3 bases and 0 bases respectively, with 15 bases between them. This CDR3 comprises 17 residues. The CDR3 coding sequence is TGTGCCAGCAGCTTCTTGCCGACTCGGAGCTCCTACAATGAGCAGTTCTTC. Translated: CASSFLPTRSSYNEQFF.

This clonotype appeared a few times. The chain is built from TRBV5-1 and TRBJ2-3; D gene unclear. Germline CDR1 reads SGHRS; CDR2 reads YFSETQ. V was cut by 5 bases and J by 2 bases, with 15 bases left in between. The CDR3 is 15 residues long. The CDR3 nucleotides are TGCGCCAGCAGAACCGGACCTCTCTACACAGATACGCAGTATTTT. Protein product: CASRTGPLYTDTQYF.

The J gene is TRBJ2-1, the V gene TRBV14; D perhaps matches TRBD2 (5 bases). This CDR3 contains 14 residues. Germline loops: CDR1 SGHDN, CDR2 FVKESK. The ends were cut back, 1 base at V and 3 bases at J, with 7 bases in the middle. The CDR3 DNA reads as TGTGCCAGCAGCCAAGTTAGCGTCTACAATGAGCAGTTCTTC. Its translation: CASSQVSVYNEQFF.

There are many counts of this clonotype. The chain uses TRBV28 and TRBJ2-7, with D uncertain. Germline values: CDR1 MDHEN, CDR2 SYDVKM. Trimming removed 5 bases at V and 3 bases at J, with 11 bases between. The length of the CDR3 is 13 residues. The CDR3 sequence is CASSPSNLYEQYF. The CDR3 DNA is TGTGCCAGCAGTCCCAGCAACCTCTACGAGCAGTACTTC. Full variable domain (rest looked up from reference TRBV28 and TRBJ2-7): DVKVTQSSRYLVKRTGEKVFLECVQDMDHENMFWYRQDPGLGLRLIYFSYDVKMKEKGDIPEGYSVSREKKERFSLILESASTNQTSMYLCASSPSNLYEQYFGPGTRLTVT.

The chain joins TRBV12-3 or TRBV12-4 to TRBJ2-5; 7 nucleotides match TRBD2. CDR3 size: 14 residues. V lost 3 bases, J lost 7 bases, and 8 bases stayed unmatched. CDR3 residues: CASSFLTSSATQYF. The CDR3 DNA sequence: TGTGCCAGCAGTTTTCTGACTAGCAGCGCGACCCAGTACTTC.

A few counts support this clonotype. The chain uses TRBV18 and TRBJ1-4; no firm D call. The length of the CDR3 is 13 residues. The V end lost 3 bases, the J end lost 8 bases, and 10 bases lay between the germline ends. The germline V gene has CDR1 KGHSH and CDR2 LQKENI. This chain's CDR3 is CASSPGDGEKLFF. CDR3 bases: TGTGCCAGCTCACCCGGGGATGGAGAAAAACTGTTTTTT.

The table lists this clonotype with many counts. The genes are TRBV5-1 and TRBJ1-1; 8 positions match TRBD1. The J segment lost 4 bases and the V segment lost 0 bases, leaving 5 bases of the junction unmatched. CDR1 and CDR2 from the germline V gene are SGHRS and YFSETQ. This CDR3 region has 15 residues. The CDR3 DNA follows: TGCGCCAGCAGCTTGGGTGCAGGGGGCCCCACTGAAGCTTTCTTT. Protein sequence: CASSLGAGGPTEAFF.

The chain joins TRBV6-2 or TRBV6-3 to TRBJ2-7, with D possibly matching TRBD1 (5 bases). Trimming stripped 9 bases from V and 5 bases from J, with 20 bases between. The germline V gene has CDR1 MNHEY and CDR2 SVGEGT. The CDR3 covers 14 residues. CDR3 bases: TGTGCCAGTCAGGGATCCCCTATCGCGAACGAGCAGTACTTC. It yields the protein CASQGSPIANEQYF.

In its sample, this clonotype was seen a few times. This chain uses TRBV7-9 with TRBJ1-2; D possibly corresponds to TRBD1 (6 bases). The CDR3 totals 14 residues. Deletions cut 1 base from V and 2 bases from J, with 8 bases between. The germline CDR1 and CDR2 sequences are SEHNR and FQNEAQ (reference sequence). Here the CDR3 reads CASSLEGQNYGYTF. The CDR3 DNA reads as TGTGCCAGCAGCTTAGAAGGACAGAACTATGGCTACACCTTC.

This clonotype was counted many times. The chain couples TRBV9 to TRBJ2-1, with a weak D call TRBD1 (5 bases). The germline V and J ends were trimmed by 0 bases and 1 base, with 8 bases remaining between them. The germline gives CDR1 SGDLS, CDR2 YYNGEE. CDR3 length: 15 residues. CDR3 nucleotides: TGTGCCAGCAGCGTAGAGGGGCTATCCTACAATGAGCAGTTCTTC. Protein sequence: CASSVEGLSYNEQFF.

In its sample, this clonotype was seen many times. This chain links TRBV7-8 with TRBJ1-1; 8 positions match TRBD1. The V gene end was trimmed by 5 bases and the J gene end by 6 bases; junction bases not matched to a gene: 5. Per the germline V gene, CDR1 is SGHVS and CDR2 is FQNEAQ. The length of the CDR3 is 13 residues. CDR3 sequence: CASSPETGAEAFF. The CDR3 region has the DNA TGTGCCAGCAGCCCAGAGACAGGGGCTGAAGCTTTCTTT.

This clonotype was observed a handful of times. The chain joins TRBV5-1 to TRBJ2-1; TRBD1 is a possible D gene (6 bases). The CDR3 has 16 amino acids. Germline V CDR1 and CDR2: SGHRS, YFSETQ. The germline V and J ends were trimmed by 4 bases and 4 bases, with 18 bases remaining between them. Written as DNA, the CDR3 is TGCGCCAGCAGCCTAGGACAGCCACCGATGTACAATGAGCAGTTCTTC. Translation gives CASSLGQPPMYNEQFF.

This clonotype was recorded at least ten times. The V call is TRBV6-6, the J call TRBJ2-7; D gene ambiguous. V was pared by 2 bases and J by 4 bases, with 9 bases between. Per the germline V gene, CDR1 is MNHNY and CDR2 is SVGAGI (reference sequence). The CDR3 totals 13 residues. CDR3 loop: CASSYLGSYEQYF. The CDR3 nucleotides are TGTGCCAGCAGTTACCTGGGTAGTTACGAGCAGTACTTC.

The rearrangement links TRBV7-9 to TRBJ2-3; D may be TRBD1 or TRBD2 (5 bases each). The germline gives CDR1 SEHNR, CDR2 FQNEAQ (reference sequence). V was cut by 6 bases and J by 2 bases, with 18 bases left in between. This CDR3 has 16 residues. CDR3 in DNA: TGTGCCAGCAGTCGAACCATAACGGGGCTCACAGATACGCAGTATTTT. This translates into CASSRTITGLTDTQYF.

The sample holds many counts of this clonotype. The chain is built from TRBV3-1 and TRBJ2-4, with unresolved D. Trimming took off 1 base at V and 2 bases at J, with 3 bases between the two ends. The CDR3 totals 13 residues. The germline V gene has CDR1 LGHDT and CDR2 YNNKEL (reference sequence). This CDR3 is CASSQATKNIQYF. The CDR3 nucleotides read TGTGCCAGCAGCCAAGCCACCAAAAACATTCAGTACTTC.

The J gene is TRBJ2-2, the V gene TRBV27; weak D call: TRBD2 (6 bases). Looked up from germline, CDR1 is MNHEY and CDR2 is SMNVEV (reference sequence). Trimming removed 0 bases from V and 3 bases from J, with 8 bases in between. This CDR3 region has 15 residues. CDR3 amino acids: CASSLSGGYTGELFF. In nucleotides, the CDR3 is TGTGCCAGCAGTTTATCGGGAGGATACACCGGGGAGCTGTTTTTT.

This chain links TRBV6-2 or TRBV6-3 with TRBJ1-6, with 8 bases identical to TRBD1. This CDR3 spans 15 amino acids. Germline CDR1 is MNHEY and CDR2 is SVGEGT. V dropped 2 bases and J dropped 9; count of bases not matched to a gene: 6. CDR3 bases: TGTGCCAGCAGTTACAAGAACAGGGGGATTTCACCCCTCCACTTT. Translating gives CASSYKNRGISPLHF.

The chain uses TRBV20-1 and TRBJ1-5; TRBD1 matches 12 bases. Trimming at V came to 7 bases and at J to 2 bases, leaving 9 bases not matched to a gene. Germline assignment: CDR1 DFQATT and CDR2 SNEGSKA (reference sequence). CDR3 length: 16 amino acids. The CDR3: CSVTGQGAFGNQPQHF. CDR3 nucleotides: TGCAGTGTTACGGGACAGGGGGCTTTTGGCAATCAGCCCCAGCATTTT.

This chain uses TRBV6-1 with TRBJ2-1, with no clear D. The length of the CDR3 is 12 residues. Trimming took off 7 bases at V and 5 bases at J, with 9 bases between the two ends. CDR1 is MNHNS, CDR2 SASEGT, per germline. The CDR3 is CASTFLDNEQFF. CDR3 in DNA: TGTGCCAGCACTTTCCTGGACAATGAGCAGTTCTTC.

This clonotype was counted a few times. This chain connects TRBV12-3 or TRBV12-4 to TRBJ2-1, with TRBD2 identical over 11 bases. The CDR3 length is 14 residues. The junction had 7 bases not matched to a gene; V was cut back by 3 bases and J by 12 bases. The CDR3 DNA sequence: TGTGCCAGCAGTTTTACTAGCGGGGGAATAGGGCAGTTCTTC. Its protein product is CASSFTSGGIGQFF.

The CDR3 sequence is CSASLAGGSDEQYF. CDR3 coding DNA: TGCAGTGCTAGCCTCGCGGGGGGTAGCGACGAGCAGTACTTC. V gene TRBV20-1 combines with J gene TRBJ2-7, with 8 bases identical to TRBD2. V gave up 3 bases and J gave up 5 bases; unmatched junction bases: 9. There are 14 residues in the CDR3. CDR1 and CDR2 (germline): DFQATT, SNEGSKA (reference sequence).

This clonotype was detected many times. The genes are TRBV27 and TRBJ1-2, with 9 bases identical to TRBD1. Germline loops: CDR1 MNHEY, CDR2 SMNVEV (reference sequence). The CDR3 runs to 15 residues. J was trimmed by 5 bases and V by 2 bases; bases with no gene match: 6. The CDR3 nucleotides are TGTGCCAGCAGTTTAGGGACAGGGTTAGAATATGGCTACACCTTC. This codes for CASSLGTGLEYGYTF.

This clonotype has ten or more counts. V and J are TRBV29-1 and TRBJ2-1; D is tentatively TRBD1 or TRBD2 (5 bases each). CDR3 size: 13 residues. CDR1 and CDR2 (germline): SQVTM, ANQGSEA. V was clipped by 5 bases and J by 9 bases, with 17 bases between them. CDR3 nucleotides: TGCAGCGTTAAGAACGACCCAGGGAGTGAGCAGTTCTTC. It encodes CSVKNDPGSEQFF.